This T cell receptor beta chain originates from a study of cytomegalovirus exposure and HLA in healthy donors. The repertoire was sequenced with immunoSEQ multiplex PCR; TCRdb's copy has only in-frame clones and lacks some. This table has 210,000 or so clones, just over 85% appearing once. With respect to this clone: Its antigen is unknown.

CDR3 size: 13 residues. Trimming stripped 7 bases from V and 8 bases from J, with 17 bases between. Looked up from germline, CDR1 is MNHEY and CDR2 is SVGAGI. Findings and limits, study-wide: Usually a TCR sequence was rare, but some public TCRs were found in many donors. There were 150 to 200 TCR beta chains listed as cytomegalovirus-associated. Specific recognition of CMV antigens was confirmed in vitro for three chains (all CMV-associated).

This chain links TRBV6-5 with TRBJ1-2; possible D gene TRBD1, 6 bases. The receptor was derived from a woman aged 18-29 years in good health and CMV-seronegative. The sample consisted of PBMCs. CDR3 bases: TGTGCCAGCACTGGGAACAGGGATGGCGGCTACACCTTC. It encodes CASTGNRDGGYTF.